This T cell receptor beta chain was captured by sequencing in a study of shared clonotypes between healthy human individuals. Study at large: Researchers assigned three CD4 naive, three CD4 memory, two CD8 naive and one CD8 memory plate to each donor.

Method: immunoSEQ multiplex PCR; TCRdb's copy keeps in-frame clones and lacks some. The sample consists of a few million clones, 85% to 95% of them appearing once. The CDR3 is made up of 16 amino acids. Adult Caucasians living in Nashville, Tennessee made up all of the donors. Sample: naive CD4+ T cells from PBMCs. Sample subset: CD45RA+ positively selected. The TCR was taken from a man younger than 35 in good health. Some clones in this sample may be carry-over from other donors' samples. This chain uses TRBV21-1 with TRBJ1-2; no DNA check was done on the table's D call, TRBD1. TRBV21-1 has pseudogene status. The CDR3 coding sequence is TGTGCCAGCAGCAAAATCCGGACAGGGGGACAAGGTGGCTACACCTTC. Its protein product is CASSKIRTGGQGGYTF.